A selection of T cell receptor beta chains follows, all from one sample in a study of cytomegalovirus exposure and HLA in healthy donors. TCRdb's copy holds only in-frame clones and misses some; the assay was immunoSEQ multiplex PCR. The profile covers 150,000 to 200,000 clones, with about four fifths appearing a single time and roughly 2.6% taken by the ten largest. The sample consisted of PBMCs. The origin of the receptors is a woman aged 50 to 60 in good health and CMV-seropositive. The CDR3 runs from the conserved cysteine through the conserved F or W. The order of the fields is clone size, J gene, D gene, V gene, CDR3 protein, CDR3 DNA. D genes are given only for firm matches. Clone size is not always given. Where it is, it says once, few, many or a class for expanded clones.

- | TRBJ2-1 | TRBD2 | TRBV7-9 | CASSVGLAGGQDEQFF | TGTGCCAGCAGCGTGGGACTAGCGGGGGGTCAGGATGAGCAGTTCTTC
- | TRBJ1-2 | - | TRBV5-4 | CASSLGGGGRYGYTF | TGTGCCAGCAGCTTGGGTGGGGGGGGTCGGTATGGCTACACCTTC
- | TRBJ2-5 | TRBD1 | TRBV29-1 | CSVEKGAGGTQYF | TGCAGCGTTGAAAAGGGGGCGGGTGGGACCCAGTACTTC
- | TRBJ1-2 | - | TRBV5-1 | CASSSAGGNYGYTF | TGCGCCAGCAGCTCCGCCGGCGGCAACTATGGCTACACCTTC
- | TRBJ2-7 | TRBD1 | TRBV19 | CASSMSTGGTYEQYF | TGTGCCAGTAGTATGTCGACAGGGGGCACCTACGAGCAGTACTTC
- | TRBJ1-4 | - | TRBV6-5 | CASRGGSRSNEKLFF | TGTGCCAGCAGGGGGGGGAGTAGGTCTAATGAAAAACTGTTTTTT
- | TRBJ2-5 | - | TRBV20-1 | CSARQDETQYF | TGCAGTGCTAGACAGGATGAGACCCAGTACTTC
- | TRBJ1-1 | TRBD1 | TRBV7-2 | CASSQGGSRQGRTEAFF | TGTGCCAGCAGCCAGGGGGGGTCGAGACAGGGGCGCACTGAAGCTTTCTTT
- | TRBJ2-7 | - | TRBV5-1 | CASSLGGADSYEQYF | TGCGCCAGCAGCTTGGGGGGAGCTGACTCCTACGAGCAGTACTTC
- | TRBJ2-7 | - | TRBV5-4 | CASSFGTGASYF | -
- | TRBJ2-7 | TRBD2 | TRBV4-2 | CASSPREVAGGVTYEQYF | TGTGCCAGCAGCCCCCGGGAGGTAGCGGGGGGGGTTACCTACGAGCAGTACTTC
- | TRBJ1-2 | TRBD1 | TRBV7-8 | CASSPGQGYGYTF | TGTGCCAGCAGCCCCGGACAGGGCTATGGCTACACCTTC
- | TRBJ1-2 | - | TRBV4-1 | CASSQEEGRVEGYTF | TGTGCCAGCAGCCAAGAGGAGGGCAGGGTGGAAGGCTACACCTTC
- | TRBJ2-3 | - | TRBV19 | CASSAPTSYTDTQYF | TGTGCCAGTAGTGCTCCGACTAGTTACACAGATACGCAGTATTTT
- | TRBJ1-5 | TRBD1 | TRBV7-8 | CASSLGTGRSNQPQHF | TGTGCCAGCAGCTTAGGGACAGGGCGAAGCAATCAGCCCCAGCATTTT
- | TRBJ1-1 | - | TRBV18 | CASSPSGGNTEAFF | TGTGCCAGCTCACCGTCCGGAGGGAACACTGAAGCTTTCTTT
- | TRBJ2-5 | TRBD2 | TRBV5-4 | CASSLAETSGAGETQYF | TGTGCCAGCAGCTTGGCCGAGACTAGCGGGGCGGGGGAGACCCAGTACTTC
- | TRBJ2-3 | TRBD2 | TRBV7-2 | CASSLAMGVAGGRTDTQYF | TGTGCCAGCAGCTTAGCAATGGGGGTAGCGGGGGGCCGCACAGATACGCAGTATTTT
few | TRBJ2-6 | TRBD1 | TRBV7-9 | CASSTGGLLSGANVLTF | TGTGCCAGCAGTACAGGGGGGCTGCTTTCTGGGGCCAACGTCCTGACTTTC
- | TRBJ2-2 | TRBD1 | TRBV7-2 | CASMRGQGFGGELFF | TGTGCCAGCATGCGGGGACAGGGGTTTGGCGGGGAGCTGTTTTTT
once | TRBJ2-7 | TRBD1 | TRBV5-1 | CASSTGTAGSYEQYF | TGCGCCAGCAGCACCGGGACAGCCGGATCCTACGAGCAGTACTTC
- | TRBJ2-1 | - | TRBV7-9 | CSSSPTNGGRFF | TGTTCCAGCAGCCCAACTAATGGGGGGAGGTTCTTC
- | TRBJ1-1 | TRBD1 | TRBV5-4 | CASSLAGAGGNTEAFF | TGTGCCAGCAGCTTGGCAGGGGCAGGGGGCAACACTGAAGCTTTCTTT
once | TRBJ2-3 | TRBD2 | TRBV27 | CASSNRASGGRYTDTQYF | TGTGCCAGCAGCAATAGGGCTAGCGGGGGGCGATATACAGATACGCAGTATTTT
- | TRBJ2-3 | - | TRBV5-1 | CASSLTSTGTDTQYF | TGCGCCAGCAGCTTAACCTCTACCGGGACAGATACGCAGTATTTT
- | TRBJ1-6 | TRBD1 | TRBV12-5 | CASGLVAGGFSSPLHF | TGTGCTAGTGGTTTGGTGGCAGGGGGCTTTAGTTCACCCCTCCACTTT
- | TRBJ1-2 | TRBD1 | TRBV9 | CASGDSFGPGYTF | TGTGCCAGCGGGGACAGTTTCGGCCCTGGCTACACCTTC
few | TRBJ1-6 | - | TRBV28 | CASRSTGFRGGNSPLHF | TGTGCCAGCAGGTCCACCGGGTTCCGAGGCGGTAATTCACCCCTCCACTTT
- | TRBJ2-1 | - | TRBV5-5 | CASSSPRTDNEQFF | TGTGCCAGCAGCTCGCCCCGGACAGACAATGAGCAGTTCTTC
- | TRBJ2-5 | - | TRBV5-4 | CASSFGETQYF | TGTGCCAGCAGCTTCGGAGAGACCCAGTACTTC
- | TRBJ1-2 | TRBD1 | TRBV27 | CASSLSMAGGGFGYTF | TGTGCCAGCAGTTTATCGATGGCAGGGGGCGGGTTTGGCTACACCTTC
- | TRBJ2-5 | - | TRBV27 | CASSRGGGETQYF | TGTGCCAGCAGTAGGGGGGGTGGGGAGACCCAGTACTTC
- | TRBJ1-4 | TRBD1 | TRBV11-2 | CASSLGSGGGEKLFF | TGTGCCAGCAGCTTAGGGTCAGGGGGAGGTGAAAAACTGTTTTTT
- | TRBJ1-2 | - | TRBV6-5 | CASRFGTTYGYTF | TGTGCCAGCAGATTCGGGACAACTTATGGCTACACCTTC
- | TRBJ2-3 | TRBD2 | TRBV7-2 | CASSHVAGGPDTQYF | TGTGCCAGCAGCCACGTAGCGGGGGGGCCAGATACGCAGTATTTT
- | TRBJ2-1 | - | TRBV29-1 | CSFPREGRAYNEQFF | TGCAGCTTTCCCCGAGAGGGTCGGGCCTACAATGAGCAGTTCTTC
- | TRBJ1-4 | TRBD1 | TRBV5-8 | CASSHRDRGRRKLFF | TGTGCCAGCAGCCACCGGGACAGGGGGCGTCGGAAACTGTTTTTT
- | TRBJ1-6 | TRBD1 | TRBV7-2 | CASSSQGLTTPLHF | TGTGCCAGCAGCTCACAGGGGCTTACGACACCCCTCCACTTT
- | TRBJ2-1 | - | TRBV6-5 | CASTPPGADEQFF | TGTGCCAGCACCCCCCCTGGCGCGGATGAGCAGTTCTTC
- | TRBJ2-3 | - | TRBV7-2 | CASSLAPAGDTQYF | TGTGCCAGCAGCCTAGCCCCAGCAGGTGATACGCAGTATTTT
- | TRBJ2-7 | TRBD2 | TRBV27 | CASTRNRPSGGGNEQYF | TGTGCCAGCACCCGGAATCGACCTAGCGGGGGAGGGAACGAGCAGTACTTC
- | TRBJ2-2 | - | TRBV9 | CASSPRQGFTGELFF | TGTGCCAGCAGCCCTCGGCAGGGGTTCACCGGGGAGCTGTTTTTT
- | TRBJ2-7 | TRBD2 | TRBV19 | CASSVRGDEQYF | TGTGCCAGTAGTGTGCGGGGGGACGAGCAGTACTTC
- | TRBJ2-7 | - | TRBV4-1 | CASSQGLTAYEQYF | TGCGCCAGCAGCCAAGGGCTGACAGCCTACGAGCAGTACTTC
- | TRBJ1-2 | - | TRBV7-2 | CASSPLGQDRNYGYTF | TGTGCCAGCAGCCCCCTCGGCCAAGACAGAAACTATGGCTACACCTTC
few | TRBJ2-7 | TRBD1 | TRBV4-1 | CASSQGTGGAEQYF | TGCGCCAGCAGCCAAGGGACAGGGGGCGCGGAGCAGTACTTC
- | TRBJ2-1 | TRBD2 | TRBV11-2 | CASSLGGTSGGEQFF | TGTGCCAGCAGCTTAGGGGGGACGAGCGGGGGCGAGCAGTTCTTC